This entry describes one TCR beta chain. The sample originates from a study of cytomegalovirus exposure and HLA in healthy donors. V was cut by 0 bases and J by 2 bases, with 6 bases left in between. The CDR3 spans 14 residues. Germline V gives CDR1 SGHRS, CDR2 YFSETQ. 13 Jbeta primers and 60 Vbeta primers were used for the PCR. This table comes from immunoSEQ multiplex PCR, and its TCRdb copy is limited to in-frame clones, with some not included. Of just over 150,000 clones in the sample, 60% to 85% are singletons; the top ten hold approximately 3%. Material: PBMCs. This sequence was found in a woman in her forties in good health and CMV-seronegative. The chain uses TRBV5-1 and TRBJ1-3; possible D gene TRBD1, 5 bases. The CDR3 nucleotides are TGCGCCAGCAGCTTGGGGACAACTGGAAACACCATATATTTT. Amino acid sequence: CASSLGTTGNTIYF.